The T cell receptor (beta chain) described here comes from a study of regulatory T cells in long-lasting Graves disease. CDR3 size: 15 residues. V dropped 6 bases and J dropped 0 bases, with 12 bases sitting between them. Germline V gives CDR1 SNHLY, CDR2 FYNNEI. Assembly of TCR beta libraries relied on iRepertoire HTBI primers together with Arm-PCR of CDR3 regions. From the multiplex PCR reads, TCRdb called clonotypes with MiXCR, one entry per CDR3 protein. The sample records fewer than 450,000 distinct CDR3 sequences, 20% to 25% being singletons. This clonotype was seen more than once but under ten times. The time point: persistent/refractory GD, antithyroid drugs over 5 years with positive TRAb. From PBMCs, RNA was extracted and then used to make the TCR library.

The chain joins TRBV2 to TRBJ1-3; D is uncertain. The sample was peripheral blood mononuclear cells (PBMCs), taken when the disease was refractory, from a patient treated with antithyroid drugs. The TCR comes from a female donor with Graves disease. Written as DNA, the CDR3 is TGTGCCAGCAGAGCGGGAACTTACTCTGGAAACACCATATATTTT. Translated: CASRAGTYSGNTIYF.